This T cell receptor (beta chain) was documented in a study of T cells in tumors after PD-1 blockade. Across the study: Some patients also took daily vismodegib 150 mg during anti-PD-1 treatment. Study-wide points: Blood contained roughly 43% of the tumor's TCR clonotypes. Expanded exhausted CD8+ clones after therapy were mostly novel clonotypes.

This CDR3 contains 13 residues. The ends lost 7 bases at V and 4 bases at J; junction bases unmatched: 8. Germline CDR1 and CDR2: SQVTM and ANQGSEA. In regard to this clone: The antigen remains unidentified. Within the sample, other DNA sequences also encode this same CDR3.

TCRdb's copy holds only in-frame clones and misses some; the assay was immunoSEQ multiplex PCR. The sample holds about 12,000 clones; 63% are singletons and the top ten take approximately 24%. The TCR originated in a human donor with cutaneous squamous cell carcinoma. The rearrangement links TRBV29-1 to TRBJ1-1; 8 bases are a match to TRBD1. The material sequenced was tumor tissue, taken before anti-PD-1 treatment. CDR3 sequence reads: CSAPTGGGTEAFF. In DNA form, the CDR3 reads TGCAGCGCCCCAACAGGGGGAGGCACTGAAGCTTTCTTT.